Each of the 17 T cell receptor beta chains below was sequenced from the same sample in a study of low-dose radiotherapy and immunotherapy resistance in tumors. Alpha- and beta-chain coverage of first-strand cDNA came from TRAV- and TRBV-specific primers. The PCR that amplified TCRs ran for about 20 cycles, relying on a constant-region primer and a V-primer adapter. TCRdb re-analysed the reads in MiXCR, keeping a single row per CDR3 protein. The sample contains about 64,000 distinct CDR3 sequences, 26% of which appear only once. Time point here: before trial treatment. Sequenced here: PBMCs, sampled before treatment. These receptors originate from a male donor with rectosigmoid adenocarcinoma.

At least ten counts were recorded for this clonotype. The V and J genes are TRBV6-5 and TRBJ1-2, with TRBD1 matching 9 bases. Looked up from germline, CDR1 is MNHEY and CDR2 is SVGAGI. This CDR3 region has 15 residues. J lost 3 bases, V lost 6 bases, and 8 bases had no gene match. The CDR3 sequence is CASRPGTGWYYGYTF. CDR3 DNA: TGTGCCAGCAGGCCCGGGACAGGGTGGTACTATGGCTACACCTTC.

About this clonotype: The germline gene is not matched at one end of the junction; a read error may be the cause. The chain carries TRBV11-2 and TRBJ1-3; no clear D. Germline V lookup: CDR1 SGHAT, CDR2 FQNNGV. The length of the CDR3 is 15 residues. The CDR3 spells CASSLTALSENTIYF. As DNA, the CDR3 is TGTGCCAGCAGCTTAACGGCGCTCTCTGAAAACACGATATATTTT.

This clonotype was counted at least ten times. The chain employs TRBV5-1 and TRBJ2-7; 8 bases align to TRBD2. V dropped 0 bases and J dropped 2; count of bases not matched to a gene: 1. CDR1 and CDR2 (germline): SGHRS, YFSETQ. This CDR3 region has 14 residues. CDR3 in amino acids: CASSLGGLAYEQYF. The CDR3 DNA is TGCGCCAGCAGCTTGGGGGGACTAGCCTACGAGCAGTACTTC. Based on the CDR3 plus reference TRBV5-1 and TRBJ2-7, the full variable domain is KAGVTQTPRYLIKTRGQQVTLSCSPISGHRSVSWYQQTPGQGLQFLFEYFSETQRNKGNFPGRFSGRQFSNSRSEMNVSTLELGDSALYLCASSLGGLAYEQYFGPGTRLTVT.

This clonotype was counted ten times or more. The chain has TRBV11-3 and TRBJ2-2, with 14 bases identical to TRBD2. Germline V gene lookup returns CDR1 SGHNT and CDR2 YENEEA. The V gene end was trimmed by 5 bases and the J gene end by 5 bases; junction bases not matched to a gene: 4. The CDR3 is 16 residues long. CDR3 bases: TGTGCCAGCAGCCCGGGACTAGCGGGAGCTACCGGGGAGCTGTTTTTT. Amino acid sequence: CASSPGLAGATGELFF. Using reference TRBV11-3 and TRBJ2-2 for the parts outside the CDR3, the full variable domain is EAGVVQSPRYKIIEKKQPVAFWCNPISGHNTLYWYLQNLGQGPELLIRYENEEAVDDSQLPKDRFSAERLKGVDSTLKIQPAELGDSAVYLCASSPGLAGATGELFFGEGSRLTVL.

This clonotype showed up many times. The V call is TRBV4-3, the J call TRBJ2-3; 12 nucleotides line up with TRBD1. Trimming at V came to 8 bases and at J to 6 bases, leaving 3 bases not matched to a gene. Germline values: CDR1 LGHNA, CDR2 YSLEER. The CDR3 is made up of 13 amino acids. This CDR3 is CASGGQGADTQYF. The CDR3 DNA follows: TGCGCCAGCGGGGGACAGGGGGCGGATACGCAGTATTTT.

This clonotype is judged medium-sized. V and J are TRBV11-2 and TRBJ2-5; D is perhaps TRBD2 (5 bases). V gave up 5 bases and J gave up 7 bases, with 17 bases separating them. Germline V CDR1 and CDR2: SGHAT, FQNNGV. The CDR3 spans 14 residues. CDR3 coding DNA: TGTGCCAGCAGCCCAAGGACTGGGAAGGGGACCCAGTACTTC. It translates to CASSPRTGKGTQYF.

This clonotype came up many times. The CDR3 region is CASSLTPGYPGANVLTF. The CDR3, as DNA: TGTGCCAGCAGCTTAACCCCGGGGTACCCTGGGGCCAACGTCCTGACTTTC. The chain carries TRBV7-3 and TRBJ2-6; possible D gene TRBD2, 5 bases. CDR1 is SGHTA and CDR2 is FQGTGA in the germline V gene. This CDR3 contains 17 residues. Trimming took off 0 bases at V and 2 bases at J, with 11 bases between the two ends.

Regarding this clonotype: One base separates it from a far larger clone, so it is likely a read error. The CDR3 sequence: CASSQEGVTRKTQFF. CDR3 sequence (DNA): TGTGCCAGCAGCCAAGAAGGGGTGACTAGGAAGACCCAGTTCTTC. The rearrangement uses TRBV3-1 and TRBJ2-1, with D tentatively TRBD2 (6 bases). Germline lookup yields CDR1 LGHDT and CDR2 YNNKEL (reference sequence). Between the trimmed V and J ends, which lost 0 bases and 13 bases, there was a span of 19 bases. The CDR3 length is 15 residues.

V usage is TRBV5-6 and J usage is TRBJ2-3; D perhaps matches TRBD2 (6 bases). The V gene lost 2 bases and the J gene lost 2 bases, with 12 bases spanning the gap. CDR3 size: 15 residues. From germline, CDR1 is SGHDT and CDR2 YYEEEE. CDR3 residues: CASSFGLSNTDTQYF. The CDR3 region has the DNA TGTGCCAGCAGCTTTGGACTATCAAACACAGATACGCAGTATTTT.

As regards this clonotype: The likely explanation is a read error, given a far larger clone one base away. V gene TRBV18 combines with J gene TRBJ2-1; 7 bases fit TRBD1. The V gene end was trimmed by 3 bases and the J gene end by 10 bases; junction bases not matched to a gene: 9. From germline, CDR1 is KGHSH and CDR2 LQKENI. The CDR3 length is 14 residues. The CDR3 nucleotides are TGTGCCAGCTCACCCCCCTCCCGACAGGGCGAGCAGTTCTTC. It yields the protein CASSPPSRQGEQFF.

This clonotype was seen just once. The rearrangement uses TRBV27 and TRBJ1-1; 8 bases map to TRBD1. From germline, CDR1 is MNHEY and CDR2 SMNVEV (reference sequence). CDR3 length equals 13 residues. J was trimmed by 8 bases and V by 9 bases; bases with no gene match: 11. The CDR3 loop is CASPTGEGTEAFF. The DNA of the CDR3 is TGTGCCAGTCCGACAGGGGAGGGCACCGAAGCTTTCTTT.

In its sample, this clonotype was seen many times. The chain combines TRBV7-8 with TRBJ2-7; D possibly uses TRBD1 or TRBD2 (5 bases each). Per the germline V gene, CDR1 is SGHVS and CDR2 is FQNEAQ. Between the trimmed V and J ends, which lost 5 bases and 2 bases, there was a span of 10 bases. CDR3 length equals 13 residues. The CDR3 reads CASSLMGPYEQYF. The CDR3 DNA follows: TGTGCCAGCAGCCTCATGGGACCCTACGAGCAGTACTTC.

Points on this clonotype: A far larger clone differs by one base, so this is likely a read error. This CDR3 reads CASSLRGAVRETQFF. The CDR3 nucleotides are TGCGCCAGCAGCTTGCGGGGGGCGGTTCGGGAGACCCAGTTCTTC. The chain is built from TRBV5-1 and TRBJ2-1, with D perhaps TRBD2 (7 bases). CDR1 is SGHRS and CDR2 is YFSETQ in the germline V gene. V lost 1 base and J 13 bases, leaving 21 bases between the germline ends. CDR3 length: 15 amino acids.

Here the CDR3 reads CASRSGGISYEQYF. CDR3 nucleotide sequence: TGTGCCAGCAGATCGGGCGGTATCTCCTACGAGCAGTACTTC. J is TRBJ2-7 and V is TRBV6-2 or TRBV6-3; D gene unclear. CDR1 and CDR2 (germline): MNHEY, SVGEGT. Trimming shortened V by 6 bases and J by 0 bases, and 12 bases separated the two germline ends. The CDR3 contains 14 residues.

The CDR3 sequence is CASETGLNYGYTF. In DNA, the CDR3 is TGTGCCAGCGAGACAGGACTTAACTATGGCTACACCTTC. The V gene is TRBV19, the J gene TRBJ1-2; possibly TRBD1 for D (6 bases). CDR1 is LNHDA, CDR2 SQIVND, per germline (reference sequence). V was clipped by 9 bases and J by 1 base, with 12 bases between them. This CDR3 region has 13 residues.

This clonotype has ten or more counts. The chain carries TRBV2 and TRBJ1-3; a possible D gene is TRBD1 (5 bases). CDR3 length: 13 residues. Germline V gene sequence: CDR1 SNHLY, CDR2 FYNNEI. Deletions cut 6 bases from V and 2 bases from J, with 8 bases between. This CDR3 reads CASRRGPGNTIYF. The CDR3 coding sequence is TGTGCCAGCAGGAGGGGTCCTGGAAACACCATATATTTT.

The chain carries TRBV29-1 and TRBJ2-5, with 8 bases matching TRBD2. From germline, CDR1 is SQVTM and CDR2 ANQGSEA. This CDR3 spans 15 amino acids. With 7 bases clipped from V and 1 base from J, the junction kept 11 bases outside the gene matches. The CDR3 loop reads CSALDSSGIQETQYF. The CDR3 DNA is TGCAGCGCCCTCGATAGTAGCGGGATCCAAGAGACCCAGTACTTC.